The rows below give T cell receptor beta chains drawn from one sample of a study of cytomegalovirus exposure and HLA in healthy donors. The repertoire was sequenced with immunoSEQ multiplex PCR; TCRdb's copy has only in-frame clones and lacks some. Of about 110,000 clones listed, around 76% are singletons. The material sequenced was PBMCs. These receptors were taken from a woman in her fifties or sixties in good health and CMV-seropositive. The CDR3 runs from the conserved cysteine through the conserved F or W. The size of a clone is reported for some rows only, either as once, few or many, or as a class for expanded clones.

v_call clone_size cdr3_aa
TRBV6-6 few CASNLGVGGMGSPLHF
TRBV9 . CASSVTGGYQETQYF
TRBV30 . CAWSTGLSGQPQHF
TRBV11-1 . CASSFVPGQGDRYGYTF
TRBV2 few CASRVTSSGYTIYF
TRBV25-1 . CASSDNRAASYEQYF
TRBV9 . CASSVAPAGEGTGELFF
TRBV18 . CASSPLGGQMNTEAFF
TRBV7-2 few CASSFPLRETQYF
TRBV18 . CASSQSRGTGILDTQYF
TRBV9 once CASSAEGTGGYYGYTF
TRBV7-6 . CASTTQYRGETQYF
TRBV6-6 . CASSRGEGQAQHF
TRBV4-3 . CASSQDPYLAHQETQYF
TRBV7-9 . CASSLRGQTYEQYF
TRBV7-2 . CASSLDRLNTEAFF